Listed below are T cell receptor beta chains from one sample, sequenced in a study of shared clonotypes between healthy human individuals. Sequencing used immunoSEQ multiplex PCR; TCRdb keeps in-frame clones, though not all of them. The sample lists under 1 million clones, 92% occurring once. Sequences were obtained from naive CD8+ T cells sorted from blood. All receptors come from a man aged 25-45 years in good health. CDR3s include the opening cysteine and the closing phenylalanine or tryptophan. The D gene is left open where the match is weak. The listing skips clone size in some rows; elsewhere it reads once, few, many or a size class.

d_gene	v_gene	abundance	j_gene	CDR3nt	CDR3aa
.	TRBV6-5	once	TRBJ1-3	TGTGCCAGCAGTCCCTGGCAGGGGGGAAACACCATATATTTT	CASSPWQGGNTIYF
.	TRBV27	.	TRBJ2-2	TGTGCCAGCAGTCCGCCGTCCTCCCAGTTCCCCCCTTCGAACACCGGGGAGCTGTTTTTT	CASSPPSSQFPPSNTGELFF
TRBD1	TRBV6-6	once	TRBJ1-1	TGTGCCAGCAGTTACCAGCCGACAGGGGGAAACACTGAAGCTTTCTTT	CASSYQPTGGNTEAFF
TRBD2	TRBV30	.	TRBJ2-7	TGTGCCTGGAGTGGGATACTAGCGGCCTACGAGCAGTACTTC	CAWSGILAAYEQYF
.	TRBV27	.	TRBJ2-7	TGTGCCAGCGGGGAAACAGGGACCTCCTACGAGCAGTACTTC	CASGETGTSYEQYF
.	TRBV7-9	.	TRBJ2-7	TGTGCCAGCAGCTTAAAAGGCGGTTCCTATTACGAGCAGTACTTC	CASSLKGGSYYEQYF
TRBD2	TRBV18	.	TRBJ2-1	TGTGCCAGCTCACCACCCCCAGCGGGAAACCGCGGTGAGCAGTTCTTC	CASSPPPAGNRGEQFF
.	TRBV5-1	.	TRBJ2-3	TGCGCCAGCAGCTTGGGCCAGGGGCGCACAGATACGCAGTATTTT	CASSLGQGRTDTQYF
.	TRBV4-1	.	TRBJ1-2	TGCGCCAGCAGCCAAGTCACAGGGAATGGCTACACCTTC	CASSQVTGNGYTF
TRBD1	TRBV28	.	TRBJ2-7	TGTGCCAGCAGTCTCAGGGGGTGGTCCTACGAGCAGTACTTC	CASSLRGWSYEQYF
.	TRBV29-1	.	TRBJ2-7	TGCAGCGTTGGCTTAGGAACCTACGAGCAGTACTTC	CSVGLGTYEQYF
.	TRBV7-9	.	TRBJ1-3	TGTGCCAGCACCCTGGAGGACAGAAACACCATATATTTT	CASTLEDRNTIYF
TRBD1	TRBV5-6	.	TRBJ1-2	TGTGCCAGCAGCTTGTGGGGGACAGGGGATGGCTACACCTTC	CASSLWGTGDGYTF
TRBD2	TRBV5-5	.	TRBJ2-5	TGTGCCAGCAGCTTGGTTCTAGCGGACCGAGGGGAGACCCAGTACTTC	CASSLVLADRGETQYF
.	TRBV7-9	.	TRBJ2-1	TGTGCCGGGACCTCTACTTACAATGAGCAGTTCTTC	CAGTSTYNEQFF
TRBD2	TRBV28	once	TRBJ2-7	TGTGCCAGCAGCCGCGTGGAAACTAGCGGGGCCTACGAGCAGTACTTC	CASSRVETSGAYEQYF
.	TRBV11-2	few	TRBJ2-1	TGTGCCAGCAGCTTAGTCTGGCCTCCGAGCTCCTACAATGAGCAGTTCTTC	CASSLVWPPSSYNEQFF
TRBD2	TRBV5-1	.	TRBJ2-1	TGCGCCAGCAGCTCCGGACTAGGGCGGGATGAGCAGTTCTTC	CASSSGLGRDEQFF
TRBD2	TRBV27	.	TRBJ2-5	TGTGCCAGCAGTTTGCTAGCGGGAGAAGAGACCCAGTACTTC	CASSLLAGEETQYF
TRBD1	TRBV19	.	TRBJ2-2	TGTGCCAGTAGCATGAGCCTGGGACAGACAAACACCGGGGAGCTGTTTTTT	CASSMSLGQTNTGELFF
.	TRBV5-6	.	TRBJ1-1	TGTGCCAGCAGCTTGGATCCAGCTGAAGCTTTCTTT	CASSLDPAEAFF
.	TRBV2	few	TRBJ2-7	TGTGCCAGCAGGGCCTACGAGCAGTACTTC	CASRAYEQYF
.	TRBV28	.	TRBJ2-1	TGTGCCAGCAGTACCTTCAATGAGCAGTTCTTC	CASSTFNEQFF
TRBD2	TRBV7-8	.	TRBJ2-3	TGTGCCAGCAGCTTCCGACTAGCGGGAGAGAATACGCAGTATTTT	CASSFRLAGENTQYF
.	TRBV5-6	.	TRBJ2-1	TGTGCCAGCAGCTTTTACGGGAGTAATGAGCAGTTCTTC	CASSFYGSNEQFF